This T cell receptor (beta chain) emerged from a study of blood T cells in healthy people across ages. Per-sample PBMC isolation yielded at least 6.5 million cells. Each sample provided at least 6 micrograms of extracted total RNA. Worth noting for this clonotype: The target antigen is unknown.

Using a J-beta primer mix together with a sample-barcoded 5' primer, a second PCR was run for about 7 to 12 cycles. From the 5' RACE reads, TCRdb called clonotypes with MiXCR, one entry per CDR3 protein. The sample includes more than 700,000 distinct CDR3 sequences, less than 70% of them seen just once. The CDR3 contains 14 residues. The germline V gene encodes CDR1 DFQATT and CDR2 SNEGSKA (reference sequence). Findings and caveats of the study: Naive T cell percentage and TCR beta diversity correlated strongly.

The sequencing input was blood. The sequence was obtained from an elderly man in good health. V usage is TRBV20-1 and J usage is TRBJ2-7, with TRBD1 matching 9 bases. The J call may be wrong; the DNA end is better matched by TRBJ2-5. The CDR3 sequence: CSADNRGPTETQYF. The CDR3 DNA follows: TGCAGTGCGGATAACAGGGGGCCAACGGAGACCCAGTACTTC.